This TCR beta chain was profiled in a study of blood T cell repertoires in COVID-19. For the study at large: The analysed material was cDNA or gDNA that came from T cells, B-cell-depleted T cells, or PBMCs.

This CDR3 contains 14 residues. CDR1 is SNHLY and CDR2 is FYNNEI in the germline V gene. V was cut by 6 bases and J by 4 bases, with 15 bases left in between. Repertoires were generated with immunoSEQ multiplex PCR, while TCRdb's copy carries only in-frame clones and drops some. The profile shows under 45,000 clones, around 83% of them singletons. The sample holds one count of this clone. The material sequenced was peripheral blood. The chain recombines TRBV2 with TRBJ1-2; the D is unclear. The source of this sequence is a woman older than 75 with active or convalescent COVID-19. The CDR3 loop is CASSMYSLFYGYTF. The CDR3 coding sequence is TGTGCCAGCAGCATGTACAGCCTATTCTATGGCTACACCTTC. Drawing the rest from reference TRBV2 and TRBJ1-2, the complete variable domain is EPEVTQTPSHQVTQMGQEVILRCVPISNHLYFYWYRQILGQKVEFLVSFYNNEISEKSEIFDDQFSVERPDGSNFTLKIRSTKLEDSAMYFCASSMYSLFYGYTFGSGTRLTVV.